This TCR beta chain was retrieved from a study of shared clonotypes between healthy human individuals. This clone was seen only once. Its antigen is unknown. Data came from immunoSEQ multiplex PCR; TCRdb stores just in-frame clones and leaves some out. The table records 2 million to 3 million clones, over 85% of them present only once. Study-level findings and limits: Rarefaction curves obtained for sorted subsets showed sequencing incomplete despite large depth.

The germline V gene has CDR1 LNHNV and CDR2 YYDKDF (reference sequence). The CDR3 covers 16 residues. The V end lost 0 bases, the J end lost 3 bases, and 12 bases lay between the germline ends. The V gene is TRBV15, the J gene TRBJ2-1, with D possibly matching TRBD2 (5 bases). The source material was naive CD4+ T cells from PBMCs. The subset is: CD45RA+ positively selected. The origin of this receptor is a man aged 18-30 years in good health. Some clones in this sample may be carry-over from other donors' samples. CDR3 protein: CATSRDGLAVYNEQFF. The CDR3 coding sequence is TGTGCCACCAGCAGAGATGGGCTAGCAGTCTACAATGAGCAGTTCTTC.